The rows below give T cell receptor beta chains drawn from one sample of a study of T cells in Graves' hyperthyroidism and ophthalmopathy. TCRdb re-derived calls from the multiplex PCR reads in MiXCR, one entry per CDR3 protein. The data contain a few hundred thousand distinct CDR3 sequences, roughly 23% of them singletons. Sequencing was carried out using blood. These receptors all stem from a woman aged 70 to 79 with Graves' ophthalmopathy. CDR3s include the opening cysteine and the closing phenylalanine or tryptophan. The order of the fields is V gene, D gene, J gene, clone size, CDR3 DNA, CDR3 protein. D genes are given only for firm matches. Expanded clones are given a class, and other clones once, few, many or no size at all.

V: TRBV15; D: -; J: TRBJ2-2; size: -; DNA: TGTGCCACCAGCAGAGATAAGCCTAGGGAGCTGTTTTTT; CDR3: CATSRDKPRELFF
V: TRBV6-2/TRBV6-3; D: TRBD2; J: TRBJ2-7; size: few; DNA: TGTGCCAGCAGTTACGCGGGAGGGAACTCCTACGAGCAGTACTTC; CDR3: CASSYAGGNSYEQYF
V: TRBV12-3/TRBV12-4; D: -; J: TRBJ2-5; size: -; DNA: TGTGCCAGCAGTTTGATGGGGGCGGGGGAGACCCAGTACTTC; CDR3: CASSLMGAGETQYF
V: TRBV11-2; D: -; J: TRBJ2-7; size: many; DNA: TGTGCCAGCAGCTTAGGGACTATTTACGAGCAGTACTTC; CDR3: CASSLGTIYEQYF
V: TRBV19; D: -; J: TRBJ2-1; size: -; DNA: TGTGCCAGTAGTTCGGGACTTATATACAATGAGCAGTTCTTC; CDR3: CASSSGLIYNEQFF
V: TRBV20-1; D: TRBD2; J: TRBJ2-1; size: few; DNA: TGCAGTGCTGCAGGGACTAGCGGGAGTATAGGGCAGTTCTTC; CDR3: CSAAGTSGSIGQFF
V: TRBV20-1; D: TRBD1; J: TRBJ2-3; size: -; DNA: TGCAGTGCTGACGGAGACAGGGGGTTCCCAGATACGCAGTATTTT; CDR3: CSADGDRGFPDTQYF
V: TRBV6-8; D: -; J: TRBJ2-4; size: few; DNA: TGTGCCAGCAACATTACCTATGGCGGTATAGCCAAAAACATTCAGTACTTC; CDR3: CASNITYGGIAKNIQYF
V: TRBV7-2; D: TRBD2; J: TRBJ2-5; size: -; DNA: TGTGCCAGCAGCTTGCAGCTAGCGGGAGTAGGAGAGACCCAGTACTTC; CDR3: CASSLQLAGVGETQYF
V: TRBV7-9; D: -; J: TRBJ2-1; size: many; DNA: TGTGCCAGCAGCTTTCTAGCCCTCTGGGGCAATGAGCAGTTCTTC; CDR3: CASSFLALWGNEQFF
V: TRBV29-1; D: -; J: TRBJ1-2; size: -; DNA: TGCAGCGTTCTTTCAGGCGGTGGCTACACCTTC; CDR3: CSVLSGGGYTF
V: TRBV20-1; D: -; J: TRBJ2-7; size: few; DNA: TGCAGTGCTAGAGAACCTTGGGTCTACGAGCAGTACTTC; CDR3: CSAREPWVYEQYF
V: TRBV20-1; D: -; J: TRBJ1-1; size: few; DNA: TGCAGTGCTGGCCCCGTGGGACATAACACTGAAGCTTTCTTT; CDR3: CSAGPVGHNTEAFF
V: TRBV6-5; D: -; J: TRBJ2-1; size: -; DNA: TGTGCCAGCAGTTCTAACACCATGGGGGCGAATGAGCAGTTCTTC; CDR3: CASSSNTMGANEQFF
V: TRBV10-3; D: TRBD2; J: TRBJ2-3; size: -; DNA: TGTGCCATCAGTGGGGGGGGGTGGAGCGGAGATACAGATACGCAGTATTTT; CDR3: CAISGGGWSGDTDTQYF
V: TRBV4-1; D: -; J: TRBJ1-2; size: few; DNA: TGCGCCAGCAGCCAAGATCCGGGCCAGGGCTATGGCTACACCTTC; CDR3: CASSQDPGQGYGYTF
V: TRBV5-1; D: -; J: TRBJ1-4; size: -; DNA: TGCGCCAGCAGCTTACAAGGACAGCAAAAACTGTTTTTT; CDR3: CASSLQGQQKLFF